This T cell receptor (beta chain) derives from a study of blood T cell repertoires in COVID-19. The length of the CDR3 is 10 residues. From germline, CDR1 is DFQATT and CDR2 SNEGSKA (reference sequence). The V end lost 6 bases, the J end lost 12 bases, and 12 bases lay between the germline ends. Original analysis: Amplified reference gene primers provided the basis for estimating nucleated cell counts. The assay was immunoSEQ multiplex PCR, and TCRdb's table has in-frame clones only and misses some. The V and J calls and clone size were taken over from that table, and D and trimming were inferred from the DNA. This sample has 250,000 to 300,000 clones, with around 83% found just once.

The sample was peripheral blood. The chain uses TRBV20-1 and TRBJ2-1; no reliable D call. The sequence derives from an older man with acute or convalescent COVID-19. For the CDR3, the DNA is TGCAGTGCCCTGGTAGGAGTGCAGTTCTTC. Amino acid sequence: CSALVGVQFF.